The rows below give T cell receptor beta chains drawn from one sample of a study of T cell responses to AZD1222 COVID-19 vaccine. Generated by immunoSEQ multiplex PCR, the TCRdb table keeps only in-frame clones and is missing some. In the table there are 150,000 to 180,000 clones, just over 90% of which are singletons. Sequencing was performed on peripheral blood, taken on day 0 of AZD1222 vaccination. The receptors come from an adult in good health. CDR3s include the opening cysteine and the closing phenylalanine or tryptophan. D genes are given only for firm matches. Not all rows give a size; the values are once, few, many and, for expanded clones, a class.

v_gene	j_gene	abundance	d_gene	CDR3nt	CDR3aa
TRBV4-3	TRBJ2-5	NA	NA	TGCGCCAGCAGCCAAGATTTGGAGGAGACCCAGTACTTC	CASSQDLEETQYF
TRBV29-1	TRBJ1-1	NA	NA	TGCAGCGTTCAGGTTACTATCGGAGGAGCTTTCTTT	CSVQVTIGGAFF
TRBV4-1	TRBJ1-1	NA	NA	TGCGCCAGCAGCCAAGGGACAGCGAACACTGAAGCTTTCTTT	CASSQGTANTEAFF
TRBV4-3	TRBJ2-1	NA	TRBD2	TGCGCCAGCAGCCAGTCACTAGCGGGCGACTACAATGAGCAGTTCTTC	CASSQSLAGDYNEQFF
TRBV27	TRBJ2-3	NA	NA	TGTGCCAGCAGCCCCGGGACTAGCACAGATACGCAGTATTTT	CASSPGTSTDTQYF
TRBV28	TRBJ1-5	NA	NA	TGTGCCAGCAGTTTCCCTCCGCGGGACGTTAGCAATCAGCCCCAGCATTTT	CASSFPPRDVSNQPQHF
TRBV18	TRBJ1-2	NA	TRBD1	TGTGCCAGCTCATCGGGACAGCGCTATGGCTACACCTTC	CASSSGQRYGYTF
TRBV28	TRBJ1-2	NA	TRBD1	TGTGCCAGCAGTGTCCTGACAGGGAACTATGGCTACACCTTC	CASSVLTGNYGYTF
TRBV7-9	TRBJ1-1	few	NA	TGTGCCAGCAGCTTACAGAAGAAGGAAGCTTTCTTT	CASSLQKKEAFF
TRBV5-6	TRBJ2-1	NA	NA	TGTGCCAGCAGCTTGGTTTCTACTAGAGTGAACAATGAGCAGTTCTTC	CASSLVSTRVNNEQFF
TRBV4-1	TRBJ1-2	NA	NA	TGCGCCAGCAGCCGCGACATGGGGGTTTATGGCTACACCTTC	CASSRDMGVYGYTF
TRBV4-3	TRBJ2-5	once	TRBD1	TGCGCCAGCAGCCAAGGGTCGCAGGGACAGGCACCTCAAGAGACCCAGTACTTC	CASSQGSQGQAPQETQYF
TRBV20-1	TRBJ1-1	NA	NA	TGCAGTGCTCTCACAACTGAAGCTTTCTTT	CSALTTEAFF
TRBV29-1	TRBJ1-1	NA	TRBD1	TGCAGCGTTGAGCGACAGGGTAGAGATACTGAAGCTTTCTTT	CSVERQGRDTEAFF
TRBV7-8	TRBJ2-1	NA	TRBD2	TGTGCCAGCAGCCTTGATAATAGCGGGAGTAGTGGTGAGCAGTTCTTC	CASSLDNSGSSGEQFF
TRBV19	TRBJ2-7	NA	NA	TGTGCCAGTAGTATAATAAGGGACTCCGAGCAGTACTTC	CASSIIRDSEQYF
TRBV2	TRBJ1-5	NA	TRBD1	TGTGCCAGCAGTGAAGGACAGGGTCAAGGTCAGCCCCAGCATTTT	CASSEGQGQGQPQHF
TRBV19	TRBJ2-5	NA	NA	TGTGCCAGTAGTACCGGGACGCTCATGACCCAGTACTTC	CASSTGTLMTQYF
TRBV28	TRBJ2-7	NA	NA	TGTGCCAGCAAGGGAGTTTTCTACGAGCAGTACTTC	CASKGVFYEQYF